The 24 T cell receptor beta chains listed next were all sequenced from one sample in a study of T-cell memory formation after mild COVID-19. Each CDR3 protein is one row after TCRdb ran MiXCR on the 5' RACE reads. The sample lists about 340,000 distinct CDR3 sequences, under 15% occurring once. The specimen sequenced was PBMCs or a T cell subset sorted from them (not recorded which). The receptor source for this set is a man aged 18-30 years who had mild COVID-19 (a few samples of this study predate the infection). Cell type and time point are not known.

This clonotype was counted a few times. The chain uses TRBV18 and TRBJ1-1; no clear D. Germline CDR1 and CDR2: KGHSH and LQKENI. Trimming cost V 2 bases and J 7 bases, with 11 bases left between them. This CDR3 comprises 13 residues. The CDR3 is CASSPNPGNEAFF. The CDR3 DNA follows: TGTGCCAGCTCACCAAATCCAGGCAATGAAGCTTTCTTT. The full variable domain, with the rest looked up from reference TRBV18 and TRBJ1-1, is NAGVMQNPRHLVRRRGQEARLRCSPMKGHSHVYWYRQLPEEGLKFMVYLQKENIIDESGMPKERFSAEFPKEGPSILRIQQVVRGDSAAYFCASSPNPGNEAFFGQGTRLTVV.

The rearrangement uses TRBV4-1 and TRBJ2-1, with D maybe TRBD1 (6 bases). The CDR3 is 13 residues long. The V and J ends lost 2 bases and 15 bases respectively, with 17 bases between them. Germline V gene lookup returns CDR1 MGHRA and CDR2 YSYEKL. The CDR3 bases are TGCGCCAGCAGCCAACCCAGGGGTCAGGGACGGTTCTTC. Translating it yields CASSQPRGQGRFF.

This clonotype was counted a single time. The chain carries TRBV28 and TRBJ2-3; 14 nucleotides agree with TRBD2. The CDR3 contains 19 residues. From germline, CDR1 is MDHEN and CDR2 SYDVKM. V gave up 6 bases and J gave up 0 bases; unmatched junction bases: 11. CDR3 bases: TGTGCCAGCAGCCCCGAGGGACTAGCGGGGGTGTCTAGCACAGATACGCAGTATTTT. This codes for CASSPEGLAGVSSTDTQYF.

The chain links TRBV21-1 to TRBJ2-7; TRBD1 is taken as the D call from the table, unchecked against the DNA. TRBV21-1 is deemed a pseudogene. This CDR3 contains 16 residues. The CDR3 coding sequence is TGTGCCAGCAGCAAAGCCGGGGGGACGAGCTCCTACGAGCAGTACTTC. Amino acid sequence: CASSKAGGTSSYEQYF.

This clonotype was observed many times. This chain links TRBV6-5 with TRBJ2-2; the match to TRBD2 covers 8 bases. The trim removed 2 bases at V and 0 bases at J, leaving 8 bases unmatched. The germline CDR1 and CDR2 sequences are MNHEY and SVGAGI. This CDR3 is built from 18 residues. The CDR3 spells CASSYGRGGFANTGELFF. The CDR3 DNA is TGTGCCAGCAGTTACGGACGCGGGGGGTTCGCGAACACCGGGGAGCTGTTTTTT.

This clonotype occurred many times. CDR3: CASSFSAGIERRDTQYF. CDR3 nucleotide sequence: TGTGCCAGCAGCTTTTCAGCGGGAATTGAGCGTCGGGATACGCAGTATTTT. The gene calls are TRBV7-2 and TRBJ2-3; TRBD2 matches at 7 bases. Germline V CDR1 and CDR2: SGHTA, FQGNSA. The CDR3 has 17 amino acids. The V segment lost 3 bases and the J segment 6 bases; nucleotides outside the gene matches: 15.

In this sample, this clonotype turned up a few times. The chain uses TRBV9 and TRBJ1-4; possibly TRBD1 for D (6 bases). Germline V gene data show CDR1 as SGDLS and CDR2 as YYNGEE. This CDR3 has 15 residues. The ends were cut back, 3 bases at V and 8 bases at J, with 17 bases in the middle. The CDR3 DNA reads TGTGCCAGCAGCGCCTCCGGAGGGGGATACGAAAAACTGTTTTTT. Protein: CASSASGGGYEKLFF.

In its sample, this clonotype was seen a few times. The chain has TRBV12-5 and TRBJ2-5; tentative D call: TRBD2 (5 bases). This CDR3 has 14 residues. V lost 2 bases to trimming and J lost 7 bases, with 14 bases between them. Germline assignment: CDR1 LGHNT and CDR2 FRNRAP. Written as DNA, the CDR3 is TGTGCTAGTGGTTTGCTACCCACGGAGGTGACCCAGTACTTC. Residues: CASGLLPTEVTQYF.

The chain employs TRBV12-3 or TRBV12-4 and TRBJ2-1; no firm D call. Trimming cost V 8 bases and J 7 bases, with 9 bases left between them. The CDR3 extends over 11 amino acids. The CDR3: CASLTWNEQFF. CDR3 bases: TGTGCCAGCCTTACTTGGAATGAGCAGTTCTTC.

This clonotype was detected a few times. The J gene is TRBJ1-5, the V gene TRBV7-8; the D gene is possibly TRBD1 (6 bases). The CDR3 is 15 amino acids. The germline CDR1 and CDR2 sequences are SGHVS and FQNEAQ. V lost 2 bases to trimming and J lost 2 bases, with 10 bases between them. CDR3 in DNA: TGTGCCAGCAGCTTACCAGGGGAGGGCAATCAGCCCCAGCATTTT. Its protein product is CASSLPGEGNQPQHF.

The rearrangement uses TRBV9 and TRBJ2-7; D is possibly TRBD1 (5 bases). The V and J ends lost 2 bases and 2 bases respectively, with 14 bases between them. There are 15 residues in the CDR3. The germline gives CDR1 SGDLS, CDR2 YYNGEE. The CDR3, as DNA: TGTGCCAGCAGCGTGGACAATCGCCCTGCCTACGAGCAGTACTTC. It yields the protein CASSVDNRPAYEQYF. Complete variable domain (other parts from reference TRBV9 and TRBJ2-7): DSGVTQTPKHLITATGQRVTLRCSPRSGDLSVYWYQQSLDQGLQFLIQYYNGEERAKGNILERFSAQQFPDLHSELNLSSLELGDSALYFCASSVDNRPAYEQYFGPGTRLTVT.

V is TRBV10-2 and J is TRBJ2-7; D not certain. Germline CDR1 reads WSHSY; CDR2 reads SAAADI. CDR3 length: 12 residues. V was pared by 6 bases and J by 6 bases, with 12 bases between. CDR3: CASRALRSEQYF. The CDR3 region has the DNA TGCGCCAGCAGGGCCCTTAGGTCCGAGCAGTACTTC.

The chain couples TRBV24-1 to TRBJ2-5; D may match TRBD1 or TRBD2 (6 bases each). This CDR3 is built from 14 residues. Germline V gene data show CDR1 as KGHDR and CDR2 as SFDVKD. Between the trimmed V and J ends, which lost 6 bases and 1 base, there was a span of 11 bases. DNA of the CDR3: TGTGCCACCAGTATGGGGGGCTCCCAAGAGACCCAGTACTTC. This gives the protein CATSMGGSQETQYF.

CDR3 residues: CASSLESFGGAFF. The CDR3 bases are TGTGCCAGCAGCTTAGAAAGTTTTGGGGGAGCTTTCTTT. This sequence joins TRBV7-2 and TRBJ1-1, with a tentative D call TRBD1 (5 bases). Trimming took 1 base from V and 10 from J, leaving 13 bases between them. The CDR3 loop spans 13 amino acids. Germline V gene lookup returns CDR1 SGHTA and CDR2 FQGNSA.

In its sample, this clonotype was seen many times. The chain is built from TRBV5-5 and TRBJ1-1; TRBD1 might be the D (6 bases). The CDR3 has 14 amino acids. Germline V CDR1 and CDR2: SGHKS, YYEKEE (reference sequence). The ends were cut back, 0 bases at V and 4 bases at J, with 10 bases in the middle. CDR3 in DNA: TGTGCCAGCAGCTTGGGGGGGGGCGGCACTGAAGCTTTCTTT. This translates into CASSLGGGGTEAFF.

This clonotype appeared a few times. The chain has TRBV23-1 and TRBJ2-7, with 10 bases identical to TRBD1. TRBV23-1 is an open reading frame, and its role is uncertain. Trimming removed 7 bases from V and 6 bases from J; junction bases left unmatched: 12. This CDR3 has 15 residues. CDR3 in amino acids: CASNRDRGPLSEQYF. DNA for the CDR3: TGCGCCAGCAACCGGGACAGGGGCCCCCTTAGCGAGCAGTACTTC.

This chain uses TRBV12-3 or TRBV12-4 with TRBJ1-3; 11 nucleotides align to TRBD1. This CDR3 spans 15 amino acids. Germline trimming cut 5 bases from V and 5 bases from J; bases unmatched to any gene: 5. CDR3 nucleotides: TGTGCCAGCAGTGCCCGGGACAGGGGGAGAAACACCATATATTTT. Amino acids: CASSARDRGRNTIYF.

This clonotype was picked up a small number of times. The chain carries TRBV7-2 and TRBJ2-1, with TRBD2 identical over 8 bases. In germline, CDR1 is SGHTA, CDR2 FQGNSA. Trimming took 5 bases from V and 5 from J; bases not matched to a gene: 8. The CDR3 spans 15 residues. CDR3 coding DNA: TGTGCCAGCAGCGTAATAGCGGGGCGACACAATGAGCAGTTCTTC. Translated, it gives CASSVIAGRHNEQFF. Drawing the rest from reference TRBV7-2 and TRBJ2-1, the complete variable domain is GAGVSQSPSNKVTEKGKDVELRCDPISGHTALYWYRQSLGQGLEFLIYFQGNSAPDKSGLPSDRFSAERTGGSVSTLTIQRTQQEDSAVYLCASSVIAGRHNEQFFGPGTRLTVL.

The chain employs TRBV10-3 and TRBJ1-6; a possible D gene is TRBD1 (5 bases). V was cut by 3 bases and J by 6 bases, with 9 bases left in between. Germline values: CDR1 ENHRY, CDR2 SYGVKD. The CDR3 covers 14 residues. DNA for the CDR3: TGTGCCATCAGTGAAGGGACGCGTAATTCACCCCTCCACTTT. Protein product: CAISEGTRNSPLHF.

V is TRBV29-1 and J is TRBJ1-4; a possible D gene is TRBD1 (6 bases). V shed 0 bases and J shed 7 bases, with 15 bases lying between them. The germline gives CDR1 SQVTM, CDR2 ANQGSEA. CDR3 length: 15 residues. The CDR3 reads CSVEEAGRGGEKLFF. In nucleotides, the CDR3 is TGCAGCGTTGAAGAGGCGGGCAGGGGTGGTGAAAAACTGTTTTTT.

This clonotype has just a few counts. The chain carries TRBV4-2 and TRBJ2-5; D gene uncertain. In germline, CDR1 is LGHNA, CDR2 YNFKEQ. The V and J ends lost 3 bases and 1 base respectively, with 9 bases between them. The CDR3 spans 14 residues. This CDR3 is CASSHGLSQETQYF. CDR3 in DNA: TGTGCCAGCAGCCACGGGCTGTCCCAAGAGACCCAGTACTTC.

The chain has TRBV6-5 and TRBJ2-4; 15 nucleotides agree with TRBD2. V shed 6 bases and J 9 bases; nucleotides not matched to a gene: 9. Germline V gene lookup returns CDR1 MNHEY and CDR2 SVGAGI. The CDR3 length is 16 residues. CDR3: CASSAGLAGGGGIQYF. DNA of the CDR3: TGTGCCAGCAGCGCCGGACTAGCGGGGGGGGGTGGCATTCAGTACTTC.

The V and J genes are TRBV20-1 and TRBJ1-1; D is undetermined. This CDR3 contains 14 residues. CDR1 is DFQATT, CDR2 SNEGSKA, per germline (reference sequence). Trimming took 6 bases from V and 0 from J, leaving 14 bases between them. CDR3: CSARLQNMNTEAFF. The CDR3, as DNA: TGCAGTGCAAGACTTCAAAACATGAACACTGAAGCTTTCTTT.

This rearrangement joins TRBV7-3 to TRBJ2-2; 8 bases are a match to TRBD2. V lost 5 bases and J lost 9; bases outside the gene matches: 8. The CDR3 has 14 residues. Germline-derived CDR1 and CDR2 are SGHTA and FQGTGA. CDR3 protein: CASSLISGARELFF. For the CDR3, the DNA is TGTGCCAGCAGCCTAATTAGCGGGGCGAGGGAGCTGTTTTTT. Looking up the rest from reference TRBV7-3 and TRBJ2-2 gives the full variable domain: GAGVSQTPSNKVTEKGKYVELRCDPISGHTALYWYRQSLGQGPEFLIYFQGTGAADDSGLPNDRFFAVRPEGSVSTLKIQRTERGDSAVYLCASSLISGARELFFGEGSRLTVL.